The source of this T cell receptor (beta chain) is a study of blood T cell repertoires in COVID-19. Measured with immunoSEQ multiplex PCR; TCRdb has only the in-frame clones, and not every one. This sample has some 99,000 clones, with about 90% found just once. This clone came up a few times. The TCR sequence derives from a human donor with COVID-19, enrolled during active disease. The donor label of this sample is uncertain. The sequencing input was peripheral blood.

The CDR3 DNA is TGTGCCAGCTCCGGGACAGGGGATGTCGGGGAGCTGTTTTTT. Translating gives CASSGTGDVGELFF. V gene TRBV18 combines with J gene TRBJ2-2; TRBD1 agrees at 10 bases. Germline assignment: CDR1 KGHSH and CDR2 LQKENI. The CDR3 is made up of 14 amino acids. Germline trimming cut 6 bases from V and 7 bases from J; bases unmatched to any gene: 5.